The source of this T cell receptor beta chain is a study of T cell responses to AZD1222 COVID-19 vaccine. Study-wide points: Per reports, nearly half of all spike-specific TCRs target regions that are unmutated in variants. In a largely white British group with more females than males, clonal diversity was possibly underestimated.

Pooling of second doses given at about 4 or about 12 weeks was done. This clone has just one count. The antigen is undetermined. TCRdb's table, derived via immunoSEQ multiplex PCR, lists solely in-frame clones and lacks some. The profile shows 130,000 or so clones, approximately 90% of them singletons. V was clipped by 8 bases and J by 5 bases; unmatched bases: 8. Germline values: CDR1 MNHEY, CDR2 SVGAGI. This CDR3 contains 13 residues. Sequencing used peripheral blood, obtained 28 days after the second AZD1222 dose. This receptor was identified in an adult who received the AZD1222 COVID-19 vaccine. The V and J genes are TRBV6-5 and TRBJ2-5; 7 bases map to TRBD2. In DNA, the CDR3 is TGTGCCAGCTCTTATGGGAGGGTCGAGACCCAGTACTTC. As protein: CASSYGRVETQYF.